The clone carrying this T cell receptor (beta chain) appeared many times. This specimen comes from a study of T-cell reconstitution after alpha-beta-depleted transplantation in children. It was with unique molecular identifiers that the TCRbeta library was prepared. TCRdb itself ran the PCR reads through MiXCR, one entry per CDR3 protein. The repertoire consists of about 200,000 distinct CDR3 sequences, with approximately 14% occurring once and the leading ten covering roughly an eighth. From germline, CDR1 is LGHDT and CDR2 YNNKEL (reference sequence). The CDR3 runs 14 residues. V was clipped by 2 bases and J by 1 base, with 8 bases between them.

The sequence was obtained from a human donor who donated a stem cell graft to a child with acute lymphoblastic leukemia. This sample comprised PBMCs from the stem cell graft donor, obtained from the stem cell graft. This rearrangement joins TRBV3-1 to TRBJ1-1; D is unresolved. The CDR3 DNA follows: TGTGCCAGCAGCCAATTTGCGTCGAACACTGAAGCTTTCTTT. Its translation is CASSQFASNTEAFF.